This TCR beta chain came from a study of human thymus T cells. Findings and caveats of the study: As related research reported, thymic repertoires overlapped highly among unrelated individuals.

Details on this clone: Its target is not known.

The thymus was resected at corrective cardiac surgery. Having surgery to correct congenital heart defects, healthy Finnish infants acted as the donors. Generated by immunoSEQ multiplex PCR, the TCRdb table keeps only in-frame clones and is missing some. The sample contains 100,000 to 150,000 clones, about 95% of which appear only once. V was cut by 2 bases and J by 9 bases, with 16 bases left in between. The CDR3 is 14 amino acids. Germline lookup yields CDR1 LNHDA and CDR2 SQIVND (reference sequence). The sample comprised thymus tissue. The chain uses TRBV19 and TRBJ2-5; tentatively, D is TRBD1 or TRBD2 (5 bases each). The TCR was taken from a boy under two years old with a congenital heart defect but otherwise immunologically healthy. The CDR3 region is CASSIQGSGRSQYF. The CDR3 nucleotides read TGTGCCAGTAGTATACAGGGATCGGGGAGATCCCAGTACTTC.